A single TCR beta chain is shown here with its context. Its antigen is as yet unknown. This record belongs to a study of blood T cells in healthy people across ages. The ends were cut back, 1 base at V and 0 bases at J, with 12 bases in the middle. Looked up from germline, CDR1 is SGHDN and CDR2 is FVKESK. This CDR3 has 16 residues. With a J-beta primer mix and a sample-barcoded 5' primer, a second PCR ran about 7 to 12 cycles. A single record per CDR3 protein comes from TCRdb applying MiXCR to the 5' RACE reads. The table has around 1,000,000 distinct CDR3 sequences, approximately 25% seen once. The study's findings and limits: TCR beta diversity tracked closely with naive T cell percentage.

The same sample was also studied in work on T cells of mothers and their children.

The rearrangement uses TRBV14 and TRBJ2-5; D is uncertain. The sequence derives from a girl aged 2 to 10 in good health. The sample taken for sequencing was blood. The CDR3 here is CASSQGRVSYQETQYF. In DNA, the CDR3 is TGTGCCAGCAGCCAAGGACGGGTCTCGTACCAAGAGACCCAGTACTTC.